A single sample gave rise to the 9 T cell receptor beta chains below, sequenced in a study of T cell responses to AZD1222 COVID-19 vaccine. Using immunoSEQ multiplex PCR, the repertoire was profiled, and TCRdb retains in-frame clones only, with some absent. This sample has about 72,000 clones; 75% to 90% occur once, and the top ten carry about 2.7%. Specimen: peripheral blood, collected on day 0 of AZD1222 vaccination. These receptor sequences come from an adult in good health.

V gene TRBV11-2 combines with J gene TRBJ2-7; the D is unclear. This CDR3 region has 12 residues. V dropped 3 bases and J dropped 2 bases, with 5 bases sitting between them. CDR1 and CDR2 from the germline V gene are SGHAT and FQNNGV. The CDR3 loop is CASSLGTYEQYF. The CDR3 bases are TGTGCCAGCAGCTTGGGGACCTACGAGCAGTACTTC. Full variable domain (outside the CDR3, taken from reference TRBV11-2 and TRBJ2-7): EAGVAQSPRYKIIEKRQSVAFWCNPISGHATLYWYQQILGQGPKLLIQFQNNGVVDDSQLPKDRFSAERLKGVDSTLKIQPAKLEDSAVYLCASSLGTYEQYFGPGTRLTVT.

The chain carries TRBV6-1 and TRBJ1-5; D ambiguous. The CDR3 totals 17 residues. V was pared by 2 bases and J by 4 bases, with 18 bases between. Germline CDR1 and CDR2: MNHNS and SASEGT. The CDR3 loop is CASSERSGLGENQPQHF. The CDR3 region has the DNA TGTGCCAGCAGTGAAAGGTCAGGTCTGGGCGAAAATCAGCCCCAGCATTTT.

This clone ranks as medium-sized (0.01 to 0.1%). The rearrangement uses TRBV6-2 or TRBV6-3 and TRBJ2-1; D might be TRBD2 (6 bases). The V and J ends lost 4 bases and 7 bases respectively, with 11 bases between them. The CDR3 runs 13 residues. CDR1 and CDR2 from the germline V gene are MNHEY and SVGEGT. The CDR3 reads CASSSPGRNEQFF. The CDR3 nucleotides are TGTGCCAGCAGTTCGCCCGGGAGAAATGAGCAGTTCTTC.

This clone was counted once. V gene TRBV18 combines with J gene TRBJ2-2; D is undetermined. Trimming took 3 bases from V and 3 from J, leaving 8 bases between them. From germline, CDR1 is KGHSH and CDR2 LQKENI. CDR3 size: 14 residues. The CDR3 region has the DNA TGTGCCAGCTCACCGCGGAGTGACACCGGGGAGCTGTTTTTT. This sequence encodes CASSPRSDTGELFF.

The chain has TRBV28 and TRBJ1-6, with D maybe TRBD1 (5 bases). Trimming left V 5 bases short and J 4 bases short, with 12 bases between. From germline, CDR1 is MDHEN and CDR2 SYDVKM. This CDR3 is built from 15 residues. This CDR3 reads CASSPTGHYNSPLHF. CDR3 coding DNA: TGTGCCAGCAGTCCAACCGGACATTATAATTCACCCCTCCACTTT.

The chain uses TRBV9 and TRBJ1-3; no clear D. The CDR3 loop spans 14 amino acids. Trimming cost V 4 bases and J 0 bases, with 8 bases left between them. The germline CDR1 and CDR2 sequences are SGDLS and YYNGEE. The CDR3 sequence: CASSSDTSGNTIYF. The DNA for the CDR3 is TGTGCCAGCAGCTCTGACACCTCTGGAAACACCATATATTTT.

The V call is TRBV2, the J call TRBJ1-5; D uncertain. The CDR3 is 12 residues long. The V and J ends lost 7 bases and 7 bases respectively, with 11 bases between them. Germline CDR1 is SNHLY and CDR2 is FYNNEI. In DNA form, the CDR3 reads TGTGCCAGCACCCAAGGCGGCCAGCCCCAGCATTTT. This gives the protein CASTQGGQPQHF.

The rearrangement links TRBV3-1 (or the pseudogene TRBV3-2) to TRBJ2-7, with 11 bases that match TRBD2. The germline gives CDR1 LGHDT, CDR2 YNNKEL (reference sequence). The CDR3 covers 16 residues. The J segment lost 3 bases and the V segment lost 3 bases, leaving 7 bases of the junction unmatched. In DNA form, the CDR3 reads TGTGCCAGCAGCCACCTTAGCGGGGGGGCTCACTACGAGCAGTACTTC. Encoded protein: CASSHLSGGAHYEQYF.

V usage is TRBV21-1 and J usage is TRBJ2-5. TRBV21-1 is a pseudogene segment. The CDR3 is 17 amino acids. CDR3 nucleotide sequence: TGTGCCAGCAGCAAAGGCGATCCCGGGACGAAACAAGAGACCCAGTACTTC. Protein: CASSKGDPGTKQETQYF.